A selection of T cell receptor beta chains follows, all from one sample in a study of blood T cell repertoires in COVID-19. Method: immunoSEQ multiplex PCR; TCRdb's copy keeps in-frame clones and lacks some. This table has a few hundred thousand clones, less than 90% appearing once. Sequenced input: peripheral blood. All receptors come from a man in his sixties with acute or convalescent COVID-19. Each CDR3 is given without its conserved first and last residue.

V gene: TRBV19
J gene: TRBJ1-2
CDR3 protein: ASIGDFYGYT

V gene: TRBV7-3
J gene: TRBJ1-1
CDR3 protein: ASSPEGGGAEAF

V gene: TRBV7-9
J gene: TRBJ2-1
CDR3 protein: ASSPTSGSYNEQF

V gene: TRBV7-2
J gene: TRBJ2-7
CDR3 protein: ASSPKTGVGYEQY

V gene: TRBV6-6
J gene: TRBJ2-4
CDR3 protein: ASSRGLAEGVINIQY

V gene: TRBV28
J gene: TRBJ1-5
CDR3 protein: ASTLSNQPQH

V gene: TRBV28
J gene: TRBJ1-5
CDR3 protein: ASRTPGRDNQPQH

V gene: TRBV9
J gene: TRBJ2-7
CDR3 protein: ASSVAAGLYEQY

V gene: TRBV9
J gene: TRBJ2-5
CDR3 protein: ASSVDASETETQY

V gene: TRBV10-1
J gene: TRBJ2-2
CDR3 protein: ARGVRELF

V gene: TRBV4-1
J gene: TRBJ1-2
CDR3 protein: ASSRTGIYGYT

V gene: TRBV28
J gene: TRBJ1-1
CDR3 protein: ASTPISRGRDTEAF

V gene: TRBV28
J gene: TRBJ2-2
CDR3 protein: ASSRGTGELF

V gene: TRBV6-1
J gene: TRBJ1-1
CDR3 protein: ASSDRGQGSTEAF

V gene: TRBV11-3
J gene: TRBJ2-7
CDR3 protein: ASSTRVAGSSYEQY

V gene: TRBV7-3
J gene: TRBJ2-1
CDR3 protein: ASSPSGGGGSSYNEQF

V gene: TRBV27
J gene: TRBJ1-1
CDR3 protein: ASGDRYGSMGPMNTEAF

V gene: TRBV27
J gene: TRBJ2-3
CDR3 protein: ASRPSSLTDTQY

V gene: TRBV28
J gene: TRBJ1-6
CDR3 protein: ASLSGELWSPLH

V gene: TRBV27
J gene: TRBJ1-6
CDR3 protein: ASSSPPGGRSPLH

V gene: TRBV5-1
J gene: TRBJ1-2
CDR3 protein: ASSLVGSREDGYT

V gene: TRBV28
J gene: TRBJ1-1
CDR3 protein: ASSPRLVGGVGTEAF

V gene: TRBV11-3
J gene: TRBJ2-1
CDR3 protein: ASSSYQTGANEQF

V gene: TRBV7-2
J gene: TRBJ1-5
CDR3 protein: ASSSSGGRSNQPQH

V gene: TRBV30
J gene: TRBJ1-2
CDR3 protein: AWIGGNYGYT

V gene: TRBV9
J gene: TRBJ2-7
CDR3 protein: ASSTWTGGEQY

V gene: TRBV28
J gene: TRBJ2-3
CDR3 protein: ASRRGGQGTDTQY

V gene: TRBV28
J gene: TRBJ2-1
CDR3 protein: ASRRNEQF

V gene: TRBV6-2/TRBV6-3
J gene: TRBJ1-2
CDR3 protein: ASSFGTGGNGYT

V gene: TRBV6-6
J gene: TRBJ2-1
CDR3 protein: ASSPLLTSGSNNEQF

V gene: TRBV18
J gene: TRBJ2-3
CDR3 protein: ASSRDRGSEDTQY

V gene: TRBV7-2
J gene: TRBJ1-1
CDR3 protein: ASSAEGQPTARGAF

V gene: TRBV27
J gene: TRBJ1-3
CDR3 protein: ASTIKDRAYGNTIY

V gene: TRBV20-1
J gene: TRBJ2-1
CDR3 protein: SASFSEDGEREQF

V gene: TRBV4-1
J gene: TRBJ1-5
CDR3 protein: ASSQDRGGQPQH

V gene: TRBV4-3
J gene: TRBJ2-6
CDR3 protein: ASSQGNSGANVLT

V gene: TRBV9
J gene: TRBJ2-5
CDR3 protein: ASSVVGESGETQY

V gene: TRBV18
J gene: TRBJ1-1
CDR3 protein: ASSPNPGTEAF

V gene: TRBV5-8
J gene: TRBJ2-3
CDR3 protein: ASSRLAGDTDTQY

V gene: TRBV10-3
J gene: TRBJ1-6
CDR3 protein: AISVEGSPLH

V gene: TRBV9
J gene: TRBJ2-5
CDR3 protein: ASSLGGTPQETQY

V gene: TRBV3-1/TRBV3-2
J gene: TRBJ1-5
CDR3 protein: ASSRGANQPQH

V gene: TRBV7-3
J gene: TRBJ1-1
CDR3 protein: ASSLHRGGYTEAF

V gene: TRBV7-9
J gene: TRBJ2-7
CDR3 protein: ASSFTAGGAEQY

V gene: TRBV12-3/TRBV12-4
J gene: TRBJ1-1
CDR3 protein: ASSFGGRAF

V gene: TRBV7-2
J gene: TRBJ2-6
CDR3 protein: ASTNQGGSGANVLT

V gene: TRBV18
J gene: TRBJ1-3
CDR3 protein: ASSPRRTGAAGNTIY

V gene: TRBV28
J gene: TRBJ1-5
CDR3 protein: ASSPGGDRYSNQPQH

V gene: TRBV19
J gene: TRBJ1-2
CDR3 protein: ASSGQPPYGYT

V gene: TRBV4-2
J gene: TRBJ1-6
CDR3 protein: ASSRSGGNPNNSPLH

V gene: TRBV29-1
J gene: TRBJ2-2
CDR3 protein: SVLDRDPTGELF

V gene: TRBV4-3
J gene: TRBJ2-3
CDR3 protein: ASSQGGALTSTDTQY

V gene: TRBV12-2
J gene: TRBJ2-2
CDR3 protein: ASRHPPITGELF

V gene: TRBV27
J gene: TRBJ1-2
CDR3 protein: ASSFTTGRDYGYT